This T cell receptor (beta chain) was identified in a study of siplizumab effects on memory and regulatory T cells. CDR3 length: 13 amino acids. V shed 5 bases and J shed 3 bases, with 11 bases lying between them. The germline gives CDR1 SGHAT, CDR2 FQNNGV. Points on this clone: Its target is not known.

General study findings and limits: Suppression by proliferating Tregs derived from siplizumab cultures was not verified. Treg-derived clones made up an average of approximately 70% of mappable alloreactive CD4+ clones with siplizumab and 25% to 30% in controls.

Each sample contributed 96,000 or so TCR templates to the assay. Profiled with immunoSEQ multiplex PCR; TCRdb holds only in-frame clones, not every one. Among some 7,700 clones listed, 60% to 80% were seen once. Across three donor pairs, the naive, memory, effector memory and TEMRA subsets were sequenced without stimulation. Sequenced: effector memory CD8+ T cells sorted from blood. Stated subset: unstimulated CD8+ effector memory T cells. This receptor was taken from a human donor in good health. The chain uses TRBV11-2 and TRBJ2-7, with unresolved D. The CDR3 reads CASSIGVDYEQYF. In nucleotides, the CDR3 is TGTGCCAGCAGCATCGGTGTTGACTACGAGCAGTACTTC.